This T cell receptor (beta chain) was documented in a study of early T cells in non-severe SARS-CoV-2 infection. Overall study context: From unsorted whole blood, bulk RNA was sequenced, and the chains remained unpaired. Study findings and constraints: CD4 and private specificities were missed by VDJdb matching, which favored anti-spike CD8 responses.

Germline V CDR1 and CDR2: DFQATT, SNEGSKA (reference sequence). Trimming shortened V by 5 bases and J by 6 bases, and 14 bases separated the two germline ends. This CDR3 is built from 12 residues. Points on this clonotype: Its specificity is not known.

Individual cDNA molecules each received unique molecular identifiers attached to them. TCRdb re-analysed the 5' RACE reads in MiXCR, keeping a single row per CDR3 protein. The repertoire consists of tens of thousands of distinct CDR3 sequences, with 9% to 15% occurring once and the leading ten covering about 7%. The receptor comes from an adult who was a healthcare worker with PCR-confirmed SARS-CoV-2 infection or an uninfected control (not recorded which). The sample was whole blood. V usage is TRBV20-1 and J usage is TRBJ2-7; D is possibly TRBD1 or TRBD2 (5 bases each). The chain's CDR3 is CSASGTVLEQYF. The DNA for the CDR3 is TGCAGTGCTTCCGGGACCGTACTCGAGCAGTACTTC.